The 15 T cell receptor beta chains presented below share a single source sample, sequenced in a study of shared clonotypes between healthy human individuals. Measured with immunoSEQ multiplex PCR; TCRdb has only the in-frame clones, and not every one. The table includes millions of clones, approximately 94% detected once. Selected positively for CCR7 and CD45RO-negative, naive CD8 cells excluded terminally differentiated effector memory CD45RA+ cells. Material: naive CD8+ T cells sorted from blood. The receptors were sampled from a man aged 18 to 29 in good health.

This chain uses TRBV27 with TRBJ2-7; no firm D call. Germline-derived CDR1 and CDR2 are MNHEY and SMNVEV (reference sequence). V was trimmed by 8 bases and J by 2 bases, leaving 13 bases between them. The CDR3 sequence is 13 residues long. CDR3 sequence (DNA): TGTGCCAGCTCCGACTCCTCACCCTACGAGCAGTACTTC. It codes for CASSDSSPYEQYF.

The chain carries TRBV27 and TRBJ2-7; TRBD2 matches at 8 bases. With 4 bases clipped from V and 6 bases from J, the junction kept 5 bases outside the gene matches. This CDR3 has 13 residues. CDR1 is MNHEY, CDR2 SMNVEV, per germline (reference sequence). CDR3 bases: TGTGCCAGCAGTTACGGACTAGCTTCCGAGCAGTACTTC. Protein: CASSYGLASEQYF.

V is TRBV5-6 and J is TRBJ2-7; 8 bases map to TRBD2. Per germline, CDR1 SGHDT and CDR2 YYEEEE. Trimming removed 0 bases from V and 6 bases from J; junction bases left unmatched: 11. This CDR3 spans 16 amino acids. In DNA form, the CDR3 reads TGTGCCAGCAGCTTGGATCCAGCGGGAGTCTACCTCGAGCAGTACTTC. Protein product: CASSLDPAGVYLEQYF.

CDR3 amino acids: CASSLGLAGAGELFF. The CDR3 region has the DNA TGTGCCAGCAGCCTGGGACTAGCGGGAGCCGGGGAGCTGTTTTTT. The gene calls are TRBV4-2 and TRBJ2-2, with TRBD2 matching over 14 bases. Germline V gives CDR1 LGHNA, CDR2 YNFKEQ. The trim removed 4 bases at V and 6 bases at J, leaving 1 base unmatched. There are 15 residues in the CDR3.

The J gene is TRBJ2-2, the V gene TRBV7-7; TRBD2 is a possible D gene (6 bases). The CDR3 consists of 13 residues. Per germline, CDR1 SSHAT and CDR2 FNYEAQ (reference sequence). The CDR3 loop is CASRGGKAGELFF. CDR3 nucleotides: TGTGCTAGCCGCGGCGGGAAGGCCGGGGAGCTGTTTTTT.

As to this clone: The sample holds other DNA sequences that translate to the same CDR3. For the CDR3, the DNA is TGTGCCAGCAGTCCCGGTGGCAATCAGCCCCAGCATTTT. Its protein product is CASSPGGNQPQHF. This chain joins TRBV6-5 and TRBJ1-5; D gene unclear. The CDR3 extends over 13 amino acids. With 5 bases removed from V and 2 bases from J, the gap between germline ends came to 7 bases. Germline lookup yields CDR1 MNHEY and CDR2 SVGAGI.

This chain joins TRBV30 and TRBJ2-2; D might be TRBD1 (6 bases). V was clipped by 5 bases and J by 4 bases, with 17 bases between them. CDR1 is GTSNPN and CDR2 is SVGIG in the germline V gene (reference sequence). The CDR3 is made up of 15 amino acids. The CDR3 here is CAWEDPGHSTGELFF. DNA of the CDR3: TGTGCCTGGGAAGATCCGGGACATTCCACCGGGGAGCTGTTTTTT.

The chain uses TRBV19 and TRBJ1-2; 11 nucleotides line up with TRBD1. Germline CDR1 is LNHDA and CDR2 is SQIVND (reference sequence). The V and J ends lost 6 bases and 2 bases, in that order; junction bases with no gene match: 2. The CDR3 is 14 amino acids. CDR3 DNA: TGTGCCAGTAGAGGGGACAGGGGGAACTATGGCTACACCTTC. It encodes CASRGDRGNYGYTF.

The J gene is TRBJ2-3, the V gene TRBV14; no clear D gene. V dropped 1 base and J dropped 3 bases, with 14 bases sitting between them. The CDR3 sequence is 16 residues long. Germline-derived CDR1 and CDR2 are SGHDN and FVKESK. The CDR3 coding sequence is TGTGCCAGCAGCCAAGGGTGGGCAGCCAAGACAGATACGCAGTATTTT. Encoded protein: CASSQGWAAKTDTQYF.

The chain couples TRBV5-1 to TRBJ2-7; D not certain. In germline, CDR1 is SGHRS, CDR2 YFSETQ. With 1 base removed from V and 3 bases from J, the gap between germline ends came to 11 bases. The length of the CDR3 is 14 residues. The CDR3 DNA reads as TGCGCCAGCAGCTTGATGGGGTCTAACTACGAGCAGTACTTC. This gives the protein CASSLMGSNYEQYF.

The chain has TRBV6-5 and TRBJ2-2; no clear D. Germline V gives CDR1 MNHEY, CDR2 SVGAGI. This CDR3 comprises 15 residues. Trimming left V 0 bases short and J 7 bases short, with 12 bases between. Written as DNA, the CDR3 is TGTGCCAGCAGTTACTCGAAGTTAGGTGGCGGGGAGCTGTTTTTT. Residues: CASSYSKLGGGELFF.

This chain connects TRBV2 to TRBJ2-5; no clear D. This CDR3 region has 13 residues. Trimming took 5 bases from V and 0 from J, leaving 7 bases between them. Germline V gives CDR1 SNHLY, CDR2 FYNNEI. CDR3: CASSRQYQETQYF. The DNA for the CDR3 is TGTGCCAGCAGTCGACAATACCAAGAGACCCAGTACTTC.

J is TRBJ2-5 and V is TRBV11-2; 7 nucleotides line up with TRBD2. Trimming took 5 bases from V and 6 from J; bases not matched to a gene: 9. The CDR3 has 14 residues. The germline V gene has CDR1 SGHAT and CDR2 FQNNGV. CDR3 residues: CASSTPGGGKTQYF. The CDR3 DNA is TGTGCCAGCAGCACCCCGGGAGGAGGAAAGACCCAGTACTTC. The complete variable domain, with remaining parts taken from reference TRBV11-2 and TRBJ2-5, reads EAGVAQSPRYKIIEKRQSVAFWCNPISGHATLYWYQQILGQGPKLLIQFQNNGVVDDSQLPKDRFSAERLKGVDSTLKIQPAKLEDSAVYLCASSTPGGGKTQYFGPGTRLLVL.

The chain employs TRBV6-5 and TRBJ2-2; no clear D. The CDR3 totals 14 residues. V gave up 4 bases and J gave up 6 bases, with 12 bases separating them. CDR1 MNHEY and CDR2 SVGAGI come from the germline V gene. This chain's CDR3 is CASSLDGSSGELFF. The CDR3 DNA sequence: TGTGCCAGCAGTTTAGACGGGTCATCCGGGGAGCTGTTTTTT.

About this clone: Other nucleotide sequences from this sample produce the same CDR3. The genes are TRBV27 and TRBJ1-2, with 7 bases lining up with TRBD1. Looked up from germline, CDR1 is MNHEY and CDR2 is SMNVEV (reference sequence). This CDR3 spans 13 amino acids. After removal of 4 bases from V and 4 bases from J, the junction contained 3 bases not matched to a gene. This CDR3 reads CASSSTGFYGYTF. For the CDR3, the DNA is TGTGCCAGCAGTTCGACAGGGTTCTATGGCTACACCTTC.